This T cell receptor (beta chain) comes out of a study of OX40 agonist ivuxolimab in advanced cancers. Whole-study context: Cancers in dose escalation were hepatocellular, melanoma, renal cell and head and neck. Earlier treatment with anti-PD-1, anti-PD-L1 or anti-CTLA-4 was permitted, and roughly 40% had received some.

With autoimmune disease history or systemic immunosuppression, patients were excluded. Germline CDR1 ENHRY, CDR2 SYGVKD. The germline V and J ends were trimmed by 9 bases and 2 bases, with 16 bases remaining between them. The CDR3 is made up of 14 amino acids. Regarding this clone: Its antigen remains unidentified. This sample also contains other DNA sequences that code for the same CDR3.

Sequenced by immunoSEQ multiplex PCR; TCRdb stores in-frame clones only, minus some. The sample lists approximately 68,000 clones, around 87% occurring once. Study-level findings and limits: Low levels of normalized T-cell clonal expansion also appeared in some nonresponders.

This TCR derives from an adult with an advanced solid tumor such as melanoma, head and neck, liver or kidney cancer. The rearrangement joins TRBV10-3 to TRBJ1-2; D possibly corresponds to TRBD1 (5 bases). The sequencing used CD4+ or CD8+ T cells sorted from blood, collected in a trial of the OX40 agonist ivuxolimab. Here the CDR3 DNA reads TGTGCCATGAGCCAGGGCCTTGGCAACTATGGCTACACCTTC. Translating it yields CAMSQGLGNYGYTF.